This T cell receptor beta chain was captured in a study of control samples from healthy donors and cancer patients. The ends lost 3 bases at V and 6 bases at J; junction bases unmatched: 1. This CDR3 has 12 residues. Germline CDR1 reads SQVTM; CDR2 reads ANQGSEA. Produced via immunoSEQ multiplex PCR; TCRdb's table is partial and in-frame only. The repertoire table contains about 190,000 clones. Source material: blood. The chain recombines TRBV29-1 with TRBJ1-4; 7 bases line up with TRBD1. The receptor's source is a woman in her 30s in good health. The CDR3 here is CSVETGYEKLFF. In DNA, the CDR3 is TGCAGCGTTGAGACAGGGTATGAAAAACTGTTTTTT.